The next 16 T cell receptor beta chains were all read from a single sample in a study of T cells in Graves' hyperthyroidism and ophthalmopathy. The investigators amplified TCR beta CDR3 regions from RNA transcripts. With the HTBI primer set, the TCR CDR3 went through a first round of RT-PCR. MiXCR, run by TCRdb on the multiplex PCR reads, gives a single entry per CDR3 protein. The sample lists about 290,000 distinct CDR3 sequences; roughly 17% were seen once. The sample was blood. Source of these receptors: a young man with Graves' hyperthyroidism.

This clonotype has a count of ten or more. J is TRBJ2-1 and V is TRBV18; D gene ambiguous. V was trimmed by 6 bases and J by 0 bases, leaving 15 bases between them. Germline V lookup: CDR1 KGHSH, CDR2 LQKENI. CDR3 length equals 16 residues. CDR3 in DNA: TGTGCCAGCTCGCGTCCCTTCCTGAGCTCCTACAATGAGCAGTTCTTC. Its protein product is CASSRPFLSSYNEQFF.

This clonotype was found many times. V usage is TRBV10-1 and J usage is TRBJ1-6; 10 nucleotides match TRBD1. CDR1 is WNHNN, CDR2 SYGVQD, per germline (reference sequence). With V trimmed by 8 bases and J by 13 bases, 8 bases remained unmatched. The CDR3 length is 13 residues. In nucleotides, the CDR3 is TGCGCCAGCTCCCGGGACAGGGGTAACCCCCTCCACTTT. Residues: CASSRDRGNPLHF.

In its sample, this clonotype was seen a few times. The V call is TRBV5-1, the J call TRBJ2-7; D may match TRBD1 or TRBD2 (6 bases each). CDR1 and CDR2 (germline): SGHRS, YFSETQ. Trimming cost V 4 bases and J 4 bases, with 21 bases left between them. The CDR3 is 16 residues long. The CDR3 nucleotides read TGCGCCAGCAGCGTAGGGGGACGGGGGAATAGGTACGAGCAGTACTTC. It encodes CASSVGGRGNRYEQYF.

This clonotype was seen many times. The V and J genes are TRBV28 and TRBJ1-2, with D possibly TRBD1 on 5 matching bases. This CDR3 is built from 13 residues. Per germline, CDR1 MDHEN and CDR2 SYDVKM. The ends were cut back, 1 base at V and 4 bases at J, with 7 bases in the middle. The CDR3 sequence is CASSLSDTYGYTF. In DNA, the CDR3 is TGTGCCAGCAGTTTATCGGACACCTATGGCTACACCTTC.

The J gene is TRBJ1-1, the V gene TRBV5-1; no definite D call. Trimming took off 3 bases at V and 0 bases at J, with 15 bases between the two ends. The length of the CDR3 is 16 residues. Germline V gene sequence: CDR1 SGHRS, CDR2 YFSETQ. In DNA form, the CDR3 reads TGCGCCAGCAGCTACGGGCCCGCCGCAATGAACACTGAAGCTTTCTTT. Protein sequence: CASSYGPAAMNTEAFF.

This clonotype was seen many times. The gene calls are TRBV4-1 and TRBJ2-2; weak D call: TRBD1 (6 bases). The germline CDR1 and CDR2 sequences are MGHRA and YSYEKL. V was clipped by 7 bases and J by 8 bases, with 14 bases between them. This CDR3 is built from 13 residues. The CDR3 protein is CASNREGVGELFF. The CDR3, as DNA: TGCGCCAGCAACCGCGAGGGGGTAGGGGAGCTGTTTTTT.

V and J are TRBV4-1 and TRBJ2-2; 8 positions agree with TRBD2. The CDR3 extends over 19 amino acids. The J segment lost 2 bases and the V segment lost 0 bases, leaving 11 bases of the junction unmatched. Germline V gene data show CDR1 as MGHRA and CDR2 as YSYEKL. The CDR3 sequence is CASSQEGAGSGSNTGELFF. The CDR3 DNA reads TGCGCCAGCAGCCAAGAGGGGGCCGGGAGCGGGAGTAACACCGGGGAGCTGTTTTTT.

Details on this clonotype: A much larger clone differs from this one at a single base, so this may be a read error. The chain uses TRBV3-1 and TRBJ2-2; D ambiguous. The germline CDR1 and CDR2 sequences are LGHDT and YNNKEL (reference sequence). V lost 4 bases, J lost 2 bases, and 14 bases lay in between. The CDR3 sequence is 16 residues long. The CDR3 here is CASSPRLEINTGELFF. The CDR3 region has the DNA TGTGCCAGCAGCCCTAGACTCGAGATAAACACCGGGGAGCTGTTTTTT. Together with reference TRBV3-1 and TRBJ2-2, the CDR3 gives the full variable domain: DTAVSQTPKYLVTQMGNDKSIKCEQNLGHDTMYWYKQDSKKFLKIMFSYNNKELIINETVPNRFSPKSPDKAHLNLHINSLELGDSAVYFCASSPRLEINTGELFFGEGSRLTVL.

For this clonotype: This could be a read error, since a much larger clone is one nucleotide away. The chain recombines TRBV7-3 with TRBJ2-5; TRBD2 matches at 14 bases. With 5 bases clipped from V and 3 bases from J, the junction kept 5 bases outside the gene matches. The CDR3 contains 16 residues. From germline, CDR1 is SGHTA and CDR2 FQGTGA. CDR3 DNA: TGTGCCAGCAGCCCCGGGACTAGCGGGAGTGAAGAGACCCAGTACTTC. This encodes CASSPGTSGSEETQYF.

This clonotype was seen repeatedly, ten times or more. V gene TRBV3-1 combines with J gene TRBJ2-3; D is undetermined. CDR1 LGHDT and CDR2 YNNKEL come from the germline V gene (reference sequence). This CDR3 comprises 14 residues. V was cut by 4 bases and J by 2 bases, with 10 bases left in between. Here the CDR3 DNA reads TGTGCCAGCAGCCGTTTGGGTAACACAGATACGCAGTATTTT. It translates to CASSRLGNTDTQYF.

This clonotype was observed many times. The V and J genes are TRBV2 and TRBJ1-6, with no clear D. This CDR3 comprises 14 residues. Trimming cost V 6 bases and J 0 bases, with 6 bases left between them. Germline V CDR1 and CDR2: SNHLY, FYNNEI. The DNA for the CDR3 is TGTGCCAGCAGCGGCAACTCCTATAATTCACCCCTCCACTTT. Amino acids: CASSGNSYNSPLHF.

This clonotype has a count of ten or more. This chain uses TRBV12-3 or TRBV12-4 with TRBJ2-1, with 11 bases fitting TRBD2. V shed 7 bases, J shed 5 bases, and the junction held 7 bases outside the gene matches. The CDR3 contains 15 residues. CDR3 DNA sequence: TGTGCCAGCACCAAGAGGGGACTAGCGGACAATGAGCAGTTCTTC. It specifies CASTKRGLADNEQFF.

This clonotype occurred many times. This rearrangement joins TRBV7-9 to TRBJ2-1; D ambiguous. Trimming cost V 3 bases and J 4 bases, with 7 bases left between them. The germline V gene encodes CDR1 SEHNR and CDR2 FQNEAQ (reference sequence). The CDR3 runs to 13 residues. The CDR3 bases are TGTGCCAGCAGCTTTGTCCAGTACAATGAGCAGTTCTTC. Translating it yields CASSFVQYNEQFF.

V is TRBV20-1 and J is TRBJ2-3; 7 bases fit TRBD2. The germline V gene encodes CDR1 DFQATT and CDR2 SNEGSKA (reference sequence). The CDR3 spans 14 residues. With 6 bases clipped from V and 3 bases from J, the junction kept 9 bases outside the gene matches. CDR3 residues: CSALRREGTDTQYF. CDR3 nucleotide sequence: TGCAGTGCCTTACGGAGGGAGGGGACAGATACGCAGTATTTT.

Of note for this clonotype: Relative to the germline gene, one junction end is altered; a read error may explain this. This chain joins TRBV5-1 and TRBJ2-3; D is possibly TRBD1 (5 bases). The length of the CDR3 is 16 residues. CDR1 is SGHRS and CDR2 is YFSETQ in the germline V gene. The CDR3 DNA reads TGCGCCAGCAGCTTGGGTTCAGGGTCTCTCGGAGATGCGCAGTATTTT. Residues: CASSLGSGSLGDAQYF.

The chain employs TRBV10-2 and TRBJ1-5; perhaps TRBD1 as D (5 bases). Per the germline V gene, CDR1 is WSHSY and CDR2 is SAAADI. The ends were cut back, 1 base at V and 2 bases at J, with 9 bases in the middle. There are 15 residues in the CDR3. The CDR3 nucleotides are TGCGCCAGCAGTGAGTGGGGGAGAGGCAATCAGCCCCAGCATTTT. Protein product: CASSEWGRGNQPQHF.